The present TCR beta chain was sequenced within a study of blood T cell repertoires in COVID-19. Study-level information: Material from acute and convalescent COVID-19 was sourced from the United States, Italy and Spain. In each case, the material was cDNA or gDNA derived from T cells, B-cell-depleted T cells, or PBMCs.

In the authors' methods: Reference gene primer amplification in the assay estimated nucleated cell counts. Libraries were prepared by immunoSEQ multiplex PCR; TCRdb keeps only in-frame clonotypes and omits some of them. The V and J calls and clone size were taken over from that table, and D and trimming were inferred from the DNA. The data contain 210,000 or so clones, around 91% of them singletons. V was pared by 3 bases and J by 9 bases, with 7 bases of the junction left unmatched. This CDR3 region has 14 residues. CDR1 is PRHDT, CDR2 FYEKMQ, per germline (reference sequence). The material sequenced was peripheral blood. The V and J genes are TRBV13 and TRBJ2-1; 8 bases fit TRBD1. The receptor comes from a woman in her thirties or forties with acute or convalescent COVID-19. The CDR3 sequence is CASSFGTGHGEQFF. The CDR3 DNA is TGTGCCAGCAGCTTCGGGACAGGTCATGGTGAGCAGTTCTTC.